This T cell receptor (beta chain) was recorded in a study of cytomegalovirus exposure and HLA in healthy donors. Study in general: The 130 or so validation repertoires were reported in a later analysis to have been generated on the same platform as the approximately 700 first-cohort repertoires.

The table came from immunoSEQ multiplex PCR; TCRdb's copy has only in-frame clones and leaves some out. Of about 56,000 clones in the sample, approximately 93% were seen once. This CDR3 is 14 amino acids long. The junction had 2 bases not matched to a gene; V was cut back by 2 bases and J by 6 bases. Germline V CDR1 and CDR2: SGDLS, YYNGEE. The TCR comes from a woman between 18 and 29 years old in good health and CMV-seronegative. V gene TRBV9 combines with J gene TRBJ1-4, with 9 positions matching TRBD1. Sequenced sample: PBMCs. This chain's CDR3 is CASSVGDRDEKLFF. In nucleotides, the CDR3 is TGTGCCAGCAGCGTCGGGGACAGGGATGAAAAACTGTTTTTT.